Listed below are T cell receptor beta chains from one sample, sequenced in a study of PD-1 blockade in classical Hodgkin lymphoma. Libraries were prepared by immunoSEQ multiplex PCR; TCRdb keeps only in-frame clonotypes and omits some of them. The sample carries under 5,000 clones, about four fifths recorded once. Specimen: peripheral blood mononuclear cells (PBMCs), collected at baseline. All receptors come from a human donor with classical Hodgkin lymphoma. Each CDR3 is given with its conserved first and last residue. A D gene is named only where the DNA matches it firmly. Only part of the rows carry a size: once, few, many, or a class if the clone is expanded.

V	D	J	size	CDR3	DNA
TRBV19	-	TRBJ2-1	-	CASSVRNRYNEQFF	TGTGCCAGTAGTGTTAGAAACCGGTACAATGAGCAGTTCTTC
TRBV29-1	-	TRBJ2-4	-	CSVEIDYRKAIQYF	TGCAGCGTTGAAATCGACTACCGAAAGGCCATTCAGTACTTC
TRBV2	-	TRBJ2-3	-	CASSSQTVSTDTQYF	TGTGCCAGCAGTTCCCAAACGGTTAGCACAGATACGCAGTATTTT
TRBV28	TRBD2	TRBJ2-2	-	CASAPVTGLAGVGELFF	TGTGCCAGCGCCCCCGTCACGGGACTAGCGGGAGTGGGGGAGCTGTTTTTT
TRBV2	-	TRBJ2-1	few	CASSEVEGRQFF	TGTGCCAGCAGTGAGGTTGAGGGACGGCAGTTCTTC
TRBV6-1	TRBD2	TRBJ2-1	-	CASEPLRGGEQFF	TGTGCCAGCGAACCATTGCGCGGGGGTGAGCAGTTCTTC
TRBV29-1	-	TRBJ2-3	-	CSVEGQDTDTQYF	TGCAGCGTTGAAGGGCAGGACACAGATACGCAGTATTTT
TRBV21-1	-	TRBJ2-7	-	CASSITGNAPYEQYF	TGTGCCAGCTCTATTACGGGGAATGCCCCCTACGAGCAGTACTTC
TRBV6-5	TRBD2	TRBJ2-2	-	CASSYYREVGELFF	TGTGCCAGCAGTTACTACCGGGAGGTCGGGGAGCTGTTTTTT
TRBV9	TRBD2	TRBJ2-2	-	CASSAGLAASGELFF	TGTGCCAGCAGCGCGGGACTAGCGGCTTCCGGGGAGCTGTTTTTT
TRBV28	TRBD1	TRBJ1-1	-	CASIEGTANTEAFF	TGTGCCAGCATTGAAGGGACAGCAAACACTGAAGCTTTCTTT
TRBV19	-	TRBJ1-6	once	CASSISTGNSPLHF	TGTGCCAGTAGTATCTCTACAGGGAATTCACCCCTCCACTTT
TRBV5-4	TRBD1	TRBJ1-1	once	CASSSQGVNTEAFF	TGTGCCAGCAGCTCCCAGGGGGTAAACACTGAAGCTTTCTTT
TRBV15	-	TRBJ2-1	-	CATSTQGLSEQFF	TGTGCCACCAGCACACAGGGACTGTCTGAGCAGTTCTTC
TRBV5-4	-	TRBJ1-1	-	CASSLAGTANTEAFF	TGTGCCAGCAGCTTGGCCGGGACGGCGAACACTGAAGCTTTCTTT
TRBV5-4	-	TRBJ1-1	-	CASSLEAGPMPEAFF	TGTGCCAGCAGCTTGGAGGCGGGCCCGATGCCTGAAGCTTTCTTT
TRBV28	TRBD1	TRBJ1-5	-	CASSPTDRGKRSGQPQHF	TGTGCCAGCAGCCCCACGGACAGGGGGAAAAGATCGGGTCAGCCCCAGCATTTT
TRBV7-9	TRBD1	TRBJ2-7	-	CASSLGGTGGSYEQYF	TGTGCCAGCAGCTTAGGGGGCACAGGGGGCTCGTACGAGCAGTACTTC
TRBV21-1	-	TRBJ2-7	-	CASSKAPWGGKVYEQYF	TGTGCCAGCAGCAAAGCGCCATGGGGGGGGAAAGTGTACGAGCAGTACTTC
TRBV9	-	TRBJ2-5	-	CASSVGLGEETQYF	TGTGCCAGCAGCGTAGGACTAGGAGAAGAGACCCAGTACTTC
TRBV28	-	TRBJ2-7	-	CASSLVETPYEQYF	TGTGCCAGCAGTTTGGTGGAGACCCCCTACGAGCAGTACTTC
TRBV7-8	TRBD2	TRBJ2-2	-	CASSARTSGPGGGELFF	TGTGCCAGCAGCGCACGAACTAGCGGCCCTGGAGGCGGGGAGCTGTTTTTT